Presented here are 29 T cell receptor beta chains from one specimen sequenced in a study of radiation and T cells in renal cell carcinoma. Time point given: blood 2 weeks post-SBRT. Treatment in this sample: 15 Gy SBRT to primary tumor, nephrectomy 4 weeks later. Profiled with immunoSEQ multiplex PCR; TCRdb holds only in-frame clones, not every one. Among tens of thousands of clones listed, 65% to 85% were seen once. The starting material was blood, obtained from a patient whose treatment included radiotherapy and nephrectomy. The receptors were sampled from a man aged 60 to 75 with renal cell carcinoma.

This clone was detected only a few times. The CDR3 loop is CASSLVRIGGWDTGELFF. Written as DNA, the CDR3 is TGTGCCAGCAGCTTGGTTCGCATCGGGGGTTGGGACACCGGGGAGCTGTTTTTT. The chain links TRBV7-9 to TRBJ2-2; possible D gene TRBD2, 6 bases. Per the germline V gene, CDR1 is SEHNR and CDR2 is FQNEAQ (reference sequence). V was shortened by 3 bases and J by 3 bases, with 20 bases between the two germline ends. The CDR3 is 18 amino acids.

The chain combines TRBV11-2 with TRBJ2-7; 11 bases fit TRBD2. The CDR3 covers 15 residues. V lost 3 bases and J lost 5; bases outside the gene matches: 6. Per germline, CDR1 SGHAT and CDR2 FQNNGV. The CDR3 spells CASSLQLAGVHEQYF. The CDR3 DNA reads TGTGCCAGCAGCTTGCAACTAGCGGGAGTCCACGAGCAGTACTTC. The complete variable domain, with remaining parts taken from reference TRBV11-2 and TRBJ2-7, reads EAGVAQSPRYKIIEKRQSVAFWCNPISGHATLYWYQQILGQGPKLLIQFQNNGVVDDSQLPKDRFSAERLKGVDSTLKIQPAKLEDSAVYLCASSLQLAGVHEQYFGPGTRLTVT.

This clone has only one observation. The chain links TRBV11-1 to TRBJ2-2, with 9 bases matching TRBD1. The CDR3 is made up of 18 amino acids. Trimming removed 5 bases from V and 4 bases from J; junction bases left unmatched: 14. Looked up from germline, CDR1 is SGHAT and CDR2 is FQDESV (reference sequence). The CDR3 nucleotides are TGTGCCAGCAGCCCAACGCCCGGGACAGGGCCGGCCACCGGGGAGCTGTTTTTT. Amino acid sequence: CASSPTPGTGPATGELFF. The variable domain in full, completed from reference TRBV11-1 and TRBJ2-2, reads EAEVAQSPRYKITEKSQAVAFWCDPISGHATLYWYRQILGQGPELLVQFQDESVVDDSQLPKDRFSAERLKGVDSTLKIQPAELGDSAMYLCASSPTPGTGPATGELFFGEGSRLTVL.

The chain couples TRBV11-1 to TRBJ2-7; D perhaps matches TRBD2 (6 bases). Germline lookup yields CDR1 SGHAT and CDR2 FQDESV (reference sequence). V was clipped by 7 bases and J by 7 bases, with 20 bases between them. CDR3 length equals 14 residues. The CDR3 protein is CASKLLAPLGEQYF. DNA for the CDR3: TGTGCCAGCAAACTACTAGCCCCATTGGGTGAGCAGTACTTC.

The gene calls are TRBV18 and TRBJ2-2; tentatively, D is TRBD1 (6 bases). The V end was cut by 4 bases, the J end by 5 bases, with 8 bases between. Germline V CDR1 and CDR2: KGHSH, LQKENI. The CDR3 has 13 amino acids. DNA for the CDR3: TGTGCCAGCTCACACAGGGAAACCGGGGAGCTGTTTTTT. Its translation is CASSHRETGELFF.

V gene TRBV29-1 combines with J gene TRBJ2-1; 8 bases map to TRBD1. The CDR3 totals 13 residues. Unmatched junction bases numbered 4, after V lost 7 bases and J lost 2 bases. The germline gives CDR1 SQVTM, CDR2 ANQGSEA. The CDR3 region is CSGRTGTYNEQFF. CDR3 DNA: TGCAGCGGCCGGACAGGGACCTACAATGAGCAGTTCTTC.

The chain uses TRBV19 and TRBJ2-1; D may be TRBD2 (7 bases). Germline CDR1 and CDR2: LNHDA and SQIVND (reference sequence). Deletions cut 3 bases from V and 8 bases from J, with 14 bases between. The CDR3 totals 14 residues. CDR3 bases: TGTGCCAGTAGTATGCAAGGGGGGAGGGATGAGCAGTTCTTC. As protein: CASSMQGGRDEQFF.

J is TRBJ1-5 and V is TRBV19, with unresolved D. Germline CDR1 and CDR2: LNHDA and SQIVND (reference sequence). Trimming removed 3 bases at V and 9 bases at J, with 27 bases between. This CDR3 has 18 amino acids. CDR3 DNA: TGTGCCAGTAGTATTTCTTCGCGAGCCCCGCACCTTTCGGTGCCCCAGCATTTT. Amino acids: CASSISSRAPHLSVPQHF.

The chain carries TRBV27 and TRBJ2-5; 11 bases align to TRBD2. The J call is in doubt because the DNA end fits TRBJ2-7 better. Per germline, CDR1 MNHEY and CDR2 SMNVEV (reference sequence). This CDR3 is built from 17 residues. The CDR3 coding sequence is TGTGCCAGCAGTTCCCGCCTCAGACTAGCGGGGTTCTACGAGCAGTACTTC. Protein product: CASSSRLRLAGFYEQYF.

The rearrangement uses TRBV7-2 and TRBJ2-5; TRBD1 matches at 7 bases. After removal of 4 bases from V and 2 bases from J, the junction contained 7 bases not matched to a gene. The germline V gene has CDR1 SGHTA and CDR2 FQGNSA. The CDR3 is 15 amino acids. CDR3 coding DNA: TGTGCCAGCAGCTACAACAGGGGACAGCAAGAGACCCAGTACTTC. Translating gives CASSYNRGQQETQYF. Variable domain in full (rest from reference TRBV7-2 and TRBJ2-5): GAGVSQSPSNKVTEKGKDVELRCDPISGHTALYWYRQSLGQGLEFLIYFQGNSAPDKSGLPSDRFSAERTGGSVSTLTIQRTQQEDSAVYLCASSYNRGQQETQYFGPGTRLLVL.

The chain has TRBV7-2 and TRBJ1-2; 7 nucleotides align to TRBD1. Germline loops: CDR1 SGHTA, CDR2 FQGNSA. The junction had 12 bases not matched to a gene; V was cut back by 2 bases and J by 3 bases. The length of the CDR3 is 17 residues. The CDR3 is CASSLSSTGLFDYGYTF. In nucleotides, the CDR3 is TGTGCCAGCAGCTTAAGCTCGACAGGGTTATTCGACTATGGCTACACCTTC.

This clone was observed once. This chain links TRBV5-1 with TRBJ2-3; TRBD1 aligns across 7 bases. Unmatched junction bases numbered 7, after V lost 4 bases and J lost 2 bases. Germline loops: CDR1 SGHRS, CDR2 YFSETQ. The CDR3 length is 15 residues. CDR3 nucleotides: TGCGCCAGCAGCCGCCGGGACAGTCTCACAGATACGCAGTATTTT. Translating gives CASSRRDSLTDTQYF.

The gene calls are TRBV19 and TRBJ2-3, with 12 bases lining up with TRBD2. The V gene end was trimmed by 3 bases and the J gene end by 4 bases; junction bases not matched to a gene: 11. CDR3 length: 18 amino acids. Germline CDR1 reads LNHDA; CDR2 reads SQIVND (reference sequence). The CDR3 region has the DNA TGTGCCAGTAGTATCTTTCTAGCGGGAGGGGGTAGCGCAGATACGCAGTATTTT. Translated, it gives CASSIFLAGGGSADTQYF.

This clone turned up a few times. This chain links TRBV6-1 with TRBJ1-2; 7 nucleotides match TRBD1. Trimming removed 3 bases from V and 1 base from J; junction bases left unmatched: 2. Germline V gives CDR1 MNHNS, CDR2 SASEGT. The CDR3 loop spans 14 amino acids. Written as DNA, the CDR3 is TGTGCCAGCAGTGACCCAGGGGGTAACTATGGCTACACCTTC. Residues: CASSDPGGNYGYTF.

V and J are TRBV4-3 and TRBJ2-5, with a weak D call TRBD1 (5 bases). The CDR3 runs to 13 residues. Germline CDR1 LGHNA, CDR2 YSLEER. V lost 1 base to trimming and J lost 7 bases, with 10 bases between them. The DNA for the CDR3 is TGCGCCAGCAGCCAAGGGGTTGACAGGACCCAGTACTTC. Translation: CASSQGVDRTQYF.

The rearrangement uses TRBV5-1 and TRBJ2-2; the D is unclear. The V end was cut by 7 bases, the J end by 7 bases, with 17 bases between. Looked up from germline, CDR1 is SGHRS and CDR2 is YFSETQ. CDR3 length equals 14 residues. CDR3 sequence: CASQISLMGGELFF. The DNA for the CDR3 is TGCGCCAGCCAAATATCTCTGATGGGCGGGGAGCTGTTTTTT.

This chain joins TRBV27 and TRBJ2-2; TRBD2 is a possible D gene (7 bases). Trimming removed 5 bases from V and 3 bases from J, with 16 bases in between. This CDR3 contains 16 residues. Germline V gene lookup returns CDR1 MNHEY and CDR2 SMNVEV (reference sequence). Here the CDR3 reads CASSPPAGHYTGELFF. CDR3 nucleotides: TGTGCCAGCAGTCCACCAGCGGGACATTACACCGGGGAGCTGTTTTTT.

This chain connects TRBV5-1 to TRBJ2-7; D may be TRBD2 (6 bases). Trimming left V 5 bases short and J 6 bases short, with 21 bases between. CDR3 size: 15 residues. The germline V gene has CDR1 SGHRS and CDR2 YFSETQ. CDR3 region: CASRTDGGRIFEQYF. The CDR3 bases are TGCGCCAGCAGGACCGACGGGGGTCGGATCTTCGAGCAGTACTTC.

This clone was seen a few times. This sequence joins TRBV27 and TRBJ2-1, with D possibly being TRBD2 (6 bases). The CDR3 is 15 residues long. In germline, CDR1 is MNHEY, CDR2 SMNVEV (reference sequence). Trimming pared 2 bases from V and 3 bases from J, leaving 11 bases between. CDR3 sequence reads: CASSLRDSLYNEQFF. The CDR3 DNA reads as TGTGCCAGCAGTTTAAGGGACTCACTCTACAATGAGCAGTTCTTC.

The CDR3 sequence: CASSQDRWAQGNEKLFF. CDR3 nucleotide sequence: TGCGCCAGCAGCCAAGATAGATGGGCCCAGGGTAATGAAAAACTGTTTTTT. The J gene is TRBJ1-4, the V gene TRBV4-3; D might be TRBD1 (5 bases). The CDR3 totals 17 residues. Trimming took 0 bases from V and 4 from J, leaving 15 bases between them. The germline CDR1 and CDR2 sequences are LGHNA and YSLEER.

The chain joins TRBV7-6 to TRBJ2-2; 9 bases line up with TRBD2. The CDR3 spans 18 residues. V shed 0 bases, J shed 0 bases, and the junction held 5 bases outside the gene matches. Per germline, CDR1 SGHVS and CDR2 FNYEAQ. In DNA form, the CDR3 reads TGTGCCAGCAGCTTAGCTCCAGGACTAGCGCCGAACACCGGGGAGCTGTTTTTT. Translated, it gives CASSLAPGLAPNTGELFF.

V is TRBV9 and J is TRBJ2-7; a weak D match, TRBD1 (6 bases). V was clipped by 3 bases and J by 1 base, with 8 bases between them. CDR3 length: 13 residues. The germline V gene has CDR1 SGDLS and CDR2 YYNGEE. The CDR3 nucleotides are TGTGCCAGCAGCGCGACAGGATCCTACGAGCAGTACTTC. Translated, it gives CASSATGSYEQYF.

The chain employs TRBV16 and TRBJ1-2, with D maybe TRBD1 (5 bases). V was clipped by 0 bases and J by 8 bases, with 13 bases between them. The V gene's germline CDR1 is KGHSY and CDR2 FQNENV. The CDR3 spans 14 residues. CDR3 in amino acids: CASSQSGTTGGYTF. The CDR3 coding sequence is TGTGCCAGCAGCCAATCAGGGACCACGGGGGGCTACACCTTC.

The DNA of the CDR3 is TGCGCCAGCAGCCCCGACGGGGCGACCGGGGAGCTGTTTTTT. This encodes CASSPDGATGELFF. The chain links TRBV5-1 to TRBJ2-2; the D gene could be TRBD1 or TRBD2 (5 bases each). CDR3 size: 14 residues. V shed 4 bases and J shed 5 bases, with 12 bases lying between them. Germline CDR1 reads SGHRS; CDR2 reads YFSETQ.

The chain carries TRBV5-1 and TRBJ2-5, with 7 bases lining up with TRBD1. The CDR3 extends over 15 amino acids. With V trimmed by 4 bases and J by 2 bases, 8 bases remained unmatched. CDR1 SGHRS and CDR2 YFSETQ come from the germline V gene. CDR3 sequence (DNA): TGCGCCAGCAGCCCACGACAGGGAAGGCAAGAGACCCAGTACTTC. This gives the protein CASSPRQGRQETQYF.

This chain links TRBV6-5 with TRBJ2-7; 7 bases map to TRBD1. The junction had 9 bases not matched to a gene; V was cut back by 8 bases and J by 2 bases. The CDR3 is 14 residues long. Germline V gene lookup returns CDR1 MNHEY and CDR2 SVGAGI. CDR3: CASSPYDRAYEQYF. The DNA of the CDR3 is TGTGCCAGCTCTCCCTACGACAGGGCCTACGAGCAGTACTTC.

V usage is TRBV5-1 and J usage is TRBJ2-7; D is tentatively TRBD1 or TRBD2 (5 bases each). The CDR3 covers 14 residues. The germline gives CDR1 SGHRS, CDR2 YFSETQ. V lost 9 bases to trimming and J lost 0 bases, with 16 bases between them. The CDR3: CATGTTSSSYEQYF. For the CDR3, the DNA is TGCGCCACCGGGACCACAAGCAGCTCCTACGAGCAGTACTTC.

The rearrangement uses TRBV30 and TRBJ1-3; TRBD1 aligns across 8 bases. V trimming: 2 bases; J trimming: 4 bases; junction bases outside the gene matches: 4. The V gene's germline CDR1 is GTSNPN and CDR2 SVGIG (reference sequence). The CDR3 length is 14 residues. CDR3 DNA: TGTGCCTGGAGTAAACAGGGGGTCGGAAACACCATATATTTT. This encodes CAWSKQGVGNTIYF.

J is TRBJ2-3 and V is TRBV5-1, with 9 bases matching TRBD2. Germline V gene lookup returns CDR1 SGHRS and CDR2 YFSETQ. J was trimmed by 6 bases and V by 1 base; bases with no gene match: 12. CDR3 length: 17 amino acids. The chain's CDR3 is CASSLLVLGSGGDTQYF. The CDR3 DNA reads TGCGCCAGCAGCTTGCTTGTTTTGGGCAGCGGGGGGGATACGCAGTATTTT.